These 11 T cell receptor beta chains share one sample of origin, sequenced in a study of sequential checkpoint blockade in melanoma. Here immunoSEQ multiplex PCR was the method, and the copy in TCRdb shows in-frame clones only, minus some. The sample yields 20,000 to 25,000 clones, roughly 80% seen once. Treatment noted: randomized to nivolumab then ipilimumab (arm A) or the reverse (arm B). Here the sequenced sample was CD8+ T cells sorted from blood (inferred from file names), taken from a patient given nivolumab and ipilimumab in sequence. The receptors shown here come from a human donor with melanoma.

V gene TRBV25-1 combines with J gene TRBJ1-4, with TRBD1 matching over 10 bases. The CDR3 runs 17 residues. J was trimmed by 6 bases and V by 4 bases; bases with no gene match: 11. Germline assignment: CDR1 MGHDK and CDR2 SYGVNS. CDR3 loop: CASSVTPRGTGDEKLFF. The CDR3 nucleotides are TGTGCCAGCAGTGTAACACCCCGCGGGACAGGGGATGAAAAACTGTTTTTT.

The count of this clone is one. The rearrangement joins TRBV28 to TRBJ1-1; tentatively, D is TRBD1 (6 bases). V lost 5 bases and J 3 bases, leaving 16 bases between the germline ends. The CDR3 length is 15 residues. The germline CDR1 and CDR2 sequences are MDHEN and SYDVKM. Here the CDR3 reads CASSIQGGGYTEAFF. The CDR3 DNA reads as TGTGCCAGCAGTATACAGGGAGGGGGATACACTGAAGCTTTCTTT.

The chain combines TRBV5-1 with TRBJ1-2; 12 bases are shared with TRBD1. The CDR3 totals 15 residues. After removal of 3 bases from V and 6 bases from J, the junction contained 6 bases not matched to a gene. CDR1 and CDR2 (germline): SGHRS, YFSETQ. Here the CDR3 reads CASSWAGTGGDGYTF. In nucleotides, the CDR3 is TGCGCCAGCAGCTGGGCCGGGACAGGGGGCGATGGCTACACCTTC.

The chain recombines TRBV5-8 with TRBJ2-3; 10 positions match TRBD1. This CDR3 has 15 residues. V shed 3 bases and J 6 bases; nucleotides not matched to a gene: 7. Germline loops: CDR1 SGHTS, CDR2 YDEGEE. The CDR3 sequence: CASSYGTGAPDTQYF. DNA of the CDR3: TGTGCCAGCAGCTATGGGACAGGGGCCCCCGATACGCAGTATTTT. Looking up the rest from reference TRBV5-8 and TRBJ2-3 gives the full variable domain: EAGVTQSPTHLIKTRGQQATLRCSPISGHTSVYWYQQALGLGLQFLLWYDEGEERNRGNFPPRFSGRQFPNYSSELNVNALELEDSALYLCASSYGTGAPDTQYFGPGTRLTVL.

The chain employs TRBV28 and TRBJ2-1; a weak D match, TRBD1 (6 bases). CDR3 size: 13 residues. Trimming shortened V by 4 bases and J by 5 bases, and 9 bases separated the two germline ends. CDR1 is MDHEN and CDR2 is SYDVKM in the germline V gene. This chain's CDR3 is CASSSWDNNEQFF. Written as DNA, the CDR3 is TGTGCCAGCAGTTCTTGGGACAACAATGAGCAGTTCTTC.

This sequence joins TRBV30 and TRBJ1-3; no firm D call. V shed 2 bases and J shed 3 bases, with 2 bases lying between them. Germline values: CDR1 GTSNPN, CDR2 SVGIG (reference sequence). This CDR3 has 11 residues. The CDR3 loop is CAWSYGNTIYF. The DNA for the CDR3 is TGTGCCTGGAGTTATGGAAACACCATATATTTT.

This rearrangement joins TRBV2 to TRBJ1-2; 9 nucleotides align to TRBD1. The CDR3 consists of 15 residues. Germline V gene data show CDR1 as SNHLY and CDR2 as FYNNEI. V lost 10 bases and J lost 5; bases outside the gene matches: 14. CDR3 protein: CATRSWGQGAYGYTF. CDR3 coding DNA: TGTGCCACCAGATCTTGGGGACAGGGAGCGTATGGCTACACCTTC.

The CDR3 nucleotides read TGTGCCAGCAGTCCTCAGGGGGCGATGAGCTACGAGCAGTACTTC. Translation gives CASSPQGAMSYEQYF. This chain connects TRBV27 to TRBJ2-5, with TRBD1 identical over 8 bases. The J call may not be correct, given that the DNA end is closer to TRBJ2-7. The CDR3 is 15 residues long. CDR1 and CDR2 (germline): MNHEY, SMNVEV (reference sequence).

V usage is TRBV5-1 and J usage is TRBJ1-4; D is possibly TRBD1 (5 bases). This CDR3 spans 15 amino acids. Germline V CDR1 and CDR2: SGHRS, YFSETQ. V was cut by 2 bases and J by 0 bases, with 8 bases left in between. Here the CDR3 reads CASSFARATNEKLFF. The CDR3, as DNA: TGCGCCAGCAGCTTTGCCAGGGCAACTAATGAAAAACTGTTTTTT.

This clone was found a few times. This chain joins TRBV27 and TRBJ1-5; D may be TRBD1 (6 bases). Trimming took off 4 bases at V and 4 bases at J, with 14 bases between the two ends. The CDR3 runs 15 residues. Looked up from germline, CDR1 is MNHEY and CDR2 is SMNVEV (reference sequence). The CDR3: CASSYRADGNQPQHF. DNA for the CDR3: TGTGCCAGCAGTTACAGGGCTGATGGAAATCAGCCCCAGCATTTT.

The chain couples TRBV28 to TRBJ2-6, with D perhaps TRBD2 (5 bases). This CDR3 has 19 amino acids. Trimming left V 5 bases short and J 0 bases short, with 20 bases between. Germline-derived CDR1 and CDR2 are MDHEN and SYDVKM. In DNA form, the CDR3 reads TGTGCCAGCAGTGGCCCCGCGGGTTTGGCCAGCTCTGGGGCCAACGTCCTGACTTTC. This encodes CASSGPAGLASSGANVLTF.